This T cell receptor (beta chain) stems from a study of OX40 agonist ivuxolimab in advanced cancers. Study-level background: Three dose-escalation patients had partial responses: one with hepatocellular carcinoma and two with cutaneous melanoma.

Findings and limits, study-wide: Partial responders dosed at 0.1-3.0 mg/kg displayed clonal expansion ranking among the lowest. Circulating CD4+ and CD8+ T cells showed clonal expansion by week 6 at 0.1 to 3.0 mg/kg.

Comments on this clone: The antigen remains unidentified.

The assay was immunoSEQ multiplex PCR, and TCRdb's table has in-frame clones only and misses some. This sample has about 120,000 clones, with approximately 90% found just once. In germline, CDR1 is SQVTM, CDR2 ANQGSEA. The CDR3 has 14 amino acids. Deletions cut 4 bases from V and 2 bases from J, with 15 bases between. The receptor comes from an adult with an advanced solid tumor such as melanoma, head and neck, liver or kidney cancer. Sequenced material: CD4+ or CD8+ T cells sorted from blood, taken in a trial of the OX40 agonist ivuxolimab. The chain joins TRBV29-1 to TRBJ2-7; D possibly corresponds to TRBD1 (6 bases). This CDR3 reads CSVAFPHRAYEQYF. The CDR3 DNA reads TGCAGCGTTGCGTTCCCGCACAGGGCCTACGAGCAGTACTTC.